These 30 T cell receptor beta chains originate from one sample sequenced in a study of blood T cells in healthy people across ages. Through a sample-barcoded 5' primer and a J-beta primer mix, a second PCR was run for about 6 to 11 cycles. TCRdb used MiXCR to reprocess the 5' RACE reads, holding one entry per CDR3 protein. Of 550,000 to 650,000 distinct CDR3 sequences in the sample, 27% were seen once. These sequences were also reported in another study, on T cells of mothers and their children.

The sequenced sample was blood. All receptors derive from a boy aged 2-15 years in good health.

This clonotype was observed at least ten times. The genes are TRBV20-1 and TRBJ2-5, with D possibly being TRBD2 (6 bases). This CDR3 is built from 12 residues. V dropped 6 bases and J dropped 2 bases, with 10 bases sitting between them. Looked up from germline, CDR1 is DFQATT and CDR2 is SNEGSKA (reference sequence). This CDR3 reads CSARDFQETQYF. The CDR3 DNA reads TGCAGTGCCAGGGACTTTCAAGAGACCCAGTACTTC.

V gene TRBV2 combines with J gene TRBJ2-4; 9 bases align to TRBD2. The CDR3 spans 13 residues. Germline CDR1 reads SNHLY; CDR2 reads FYNNEI. The V and J ends lost 8 bases and 8 bases, in that order; junction bases with no gene match: 7. CDR3 nucleotide sequence: TGTGCCAGCGCCGGTGCGGGGGGGGACATTCAGTACTTC. The encoded protein is CASAGAGGDIQYF.

This chain joins TRBV7-8 and TRBJ2-7, with a possible D match to TRBD1 (5 bases). Germline-derived CDR1 and CDR2 are SGHVS and FQNEAQ. V shed 1 base and J shed 3 bases, with 10 bases lying between them. The CDR3 covers 14 residues. The DNA for the CDR3 is TGTGCCAGCAGCTTAGAGGGGCCTGGCTACGAGCAGTACTTC. It specifies CASSLEGPGYEQYF.

The sample holds many counts of this clonotype. The genes are TRBV14 and TRBJ2-7, with TRBD2 matching over 7 bases. Trimming removed 4 bases from V and 5 bases from J; junction bases left unmatched: 5. CDR3 length: 13 amino acids. CDR1 and CDR2 from the germline V gene are SGHDN and FVKESK. The CDR3 is CASSREGFDEQYF. The CDR3 coding sequence is TGTGCCAGCAGCCGGGAGGGTTTCGACGAGCAGTACTTC.

This clonotype has a handful of counts. The rearrangement uses TRBV18 and TRBJ2-6; D remains unclear. Germline V lookup: CDR1 KGHSH, CDR2 LQKENI. Trimming cost V 2 bases and J 3 bases, with 5 bases left between them. The CDR3 has 14 residues. CDR3 region: CASSPNVGANVLTF. CDR3 DNA: TGTGCCAGCTCACCAAATGTTGGGGCCAACGTCCTGACTTTC.

This clonotype has a handful of counts. The chain combines TRBV10-3 with TRBJ2-5, with 14 bases lining up with TRBD2. TRBJ2-7 matches the DNA end more closely, so the J call is doubtful. The CDR3 loop spans 14 amino acids. From germline, CDR1 is ENHRY and CDR2 SYGVKD. The DNA for the CDR3 is TGTGCCATCAGTGGGACTAGCGGGAGGAACGAGCAGTACTTC. This codes for CAISGTSGRNEQYF.

The chain is built from TRBV10-3 and TRBJ2-7; tentative D call: TRBD1 (5 bases). CDR1 is ENHRY, CDR2 SYGVKD, per germline. The germline V and J ends were trimmed by 5 bases and 4 bases, with 12 bases remaining between them. There are 13 residues in the CDR3. CDR3 loop: CAISLSRAYEQYF. The CDR3, as DNA: TGTGCCATCAGTCTCAGCAGGGCATACGAGCAGTACTTC.

This rearrangement joins TRBV6-5 to TRBJ2-7; 12 bases agree with TRBD2. Per the germline V gene, CDR1 is MNHEY and CDR2 is SVGAGI. J was trimmed by 0 bases and V by 0 bases; bases with no gene match: 3. The length of the CDR3 is 17 residues. In DNA form, the CDR3 reads TGTGCCAGCAGTTACTCGGGGACTAGCGGGCCCTCCTACGAGCAGTACTTC. It specifies CASSYSGTSGPSYEQYF.

This clonotype was detected a few times. The chain recombines TRBV20-1 with TRBJ2-5; 10 nucleotides agree with TRBD1. The CDR3 runs 15 residues. Trimming cost V 5 bases and J 5 bases; bases outside gene matches: 11. CDR1 is DFQATT, CDR2 SNEGSKA, per germline (reference sequence). The CDR3 sequence is CSALHAGQGSETQYF. In DNA, the CDR3 is TGCAGTGCTCTCCATGCGGGACAGGGGTCGGAGACCCAGTACTTC.

J is TRBJ2-7 and V is TRBV7-3, with a tentative D call TRBD1 (5 bases). The CDR3 consists of 14 residues. The germline CDR1 and CDR2 sequences are SGHTA and FQGTGA. V lost 2 bases to trimming and J lost 5 bases, with 13 bases between them. The CDR3: CASSLRTKGHEQYF. The CDR3 DNA is TGTGCCAGCAGCTTACGGACCAAGGGGCACGAGCAGTACTTC.

CDR3 amino acids: CATGGSTQYF. CDR3 sequence (DNA): TGTGCCACCGGGGGATCGACCCAGTACTTC. The rearrangement links TRBV15 to TRBJ2-5, with D perhaps being TRBD1 or TRBD2 (5 bases each). Trimming left V 8 bases short and J 7 bases short, with 8 bases between. Germline CDR1 LNHNV, CDR2 YYDKDF (reference sequence). This CDR3 is built from 10 residues. The complete variable domain, with remaining parts taken from reference TRBV15 and TRBJ2-5, reads DAMVIQNPRYQVTQFGKPVTLSCSQTLNHNVMYWYQQKSSQAPKLLFHYYDKDFNNEADTPDNFQSRRPNTSFCFLDIRSPGLGDTAMYLCATGGSTQYFGPGTRLLVL.

This chain joins TRBV18 and TRBJ2-7; the D gene is possibly TRBD2 (5 bases). Germline loops: CDR1 KGHSH, CDR2 LQKENI. The CDR3 consists of 12 residues. With 10 bases removed from V and 3 bases from J, the gap between germline ends came to 13 bases. As DNA, the CDR3 is TGTGCCAACCGGCCGGGGTTCTACGAGCAGTACTTC. This codes for CANRPGFYEQYF.

V usage is TRBV12-3 or TRBV12-4 and J usage is TRBJ2-7, with D tentatively TRBD2 (6 bases). V was pared by 4 bases and J by 0 bases, with 10 bases between. This CDR3 has 14 residues. In nucleotides, the CDR3 is TGTGCCAGCAGTTCCCAAGCGGGCTCCTACGAGCAGTACTTC. Translation gives CASSSQAGSYEQYF.

This rearrangement joins TRBV20-1 to TRBJ1-3; 9 bases agree with TRBD1. Trimming at V came to 1 base and at J to 0 bases, leaving 10 bases not matched to a gene. Germline V gives CDR1 DFQATT, CDR2 SNEGSKA (reference sequence). CDR3 length: 18 amino acids. CDR3: CSARAPGDRDHSGNTIYF. Here the CDR3 DNA reads TGCAGTGCTAGAGCACCGGGGGACAGGGACCACTCTGGAAACACCATATATTTT.

This clonotype was seen only a few times. This CDR3 is missing its conserved last phenylalanine or tryptophan, likely due to a read error. The chain is built from TRBV5-1 and TRBJ2-3; 11 positions agree with TRBD2. The germline CDR1 and CDR2 sequences are SGHRS and YFSETQ. The CDR3 spans 16 residues. The trim removed 7 bases at V and 6 bases at J, leaving 13 bases unmatched. The CDR3 reads CASCLAGGTGADTQYL. The CDR3 DNA follows: TGCGCCAGCTGTCTAGCGGGGGGCACAGGTGCGGATACGCAGTATCTT.

This chain links TRBV7-9 with TRBJ2-1; TRBD1 might be the D (5 bases). Between the trimmed V and J ends, which lost 3 bases and 12 bases, there was a span of 18 bases. Germline V gives CDR1 SEHNR, CDR2 FQNEAQ (reference sequence). CDR3 length equals 14 residues. The CDR3 spells CASSLVDRSAWQFF. For the CDR3, the DNA is TGTGCCAGCAGCTTGGTCGACAGAAGCGCGTGGCAGTTCTTC.

The gene calls are TRBV5-1 and TRBJ2-3, with D unresolved. Trimming took 0 bases from V and 6 from J, leaving 8 bases between them. This CDR3 is 13 amino acids long. CDR1 is SGHRS, CDR2 YFSETQ, per germline. DNA of the CDR3: TGCGCCAGCAGCTTGGACAATGTGGATACGCAGTATTTT. This sequence encodes CASSLDNVDTQYF.

The chain joins TRBV29-1 to TRBJ2-1; tentatively, D is TRBD2 (7 bases). V was shortened by 8 bases and J by 8 bases, with 16 bases between the two germline ends. This CDR3 is 12 amino acids long. Looked up from germline, CDR1 is SQVTM and CDR2 is ANQGSEA. Written as DNA, the CDR3 is TGCAGCAAGGGGGAGGGCCTTGATGAGCAGTTCTTC. Translation gives CSKGEGLDEQFF.

This clonotype was counted between two and nine times. The chain couples TRBV29-1 to TRBJ1-2; D remains ambiguous. Trimming pared 5 bases from V and 4 bases from J, leaving 14 bases between. The CDR3 is 13 amino acids. Germline V gene data show CDR1 as SQVTM and CDR2 as ANQGSEA. The CDR3 loop is CSVLDLLSYGYTF. CDR3 nucleotides: TGCAGCGTTCTTGACCTCCTCAGCTATGGCTACACCTTC.

The chain combines TRBV19 with TRBJ2-7; 8 bases fit TRBD1. V lost 6 bases to trimming and J lost 1 base; unmatched junction nucleotides: 5. The germline V gene encodes CDR1 LNHDA and CDR2 SQIVND (reference sequence). The CDR3 sequence is 14 residues long. CDR3 DNA: TGTGCCAGTAGATTCCGACAGGGGTCCTACGAGCAGTACTTC. This translates into CASRFRQGSYEQYF.

The chain recombines TRBV7-3 with TRBJ1-2, with 11 positions matching TRBD1. The CDR3 runs to 13 residues. Per germline, CDR1 SGHTA and CDR2 FQGTGA. V trimming: 5 bases; J trimming: 10 bases; junction bases outside the gene matches: 6. CDR3 in amino acids: CASSPGQGGHYTF. The CDR3 nucleotides read TGTGCCAGCAGCCCGGGACAGGGGGGGCACTACACCTTC. The full variable domain, rest sourced from reference TRBV7-3 and TRBJ1-2, is GAGVSQTPSNKVTEKGKYVELRCDPISGHTALYWYRQSLGQGPEFLIYFQGTGAADDSGLPNDRFFAVRPEGSVSTLKIQRTERGDSAVYLCASSPGQGGHYTFGSGTRLTVV.

The chain is built from TRBV12-3 or TRBV12-4 and TRBJ2-3, with 8 bases lining up with TRBD1. V was clipped by 6 bases and J by 1 base; unmatched bases: 6. There are 15 residues in the CDR3. The CDR3 loop is CASSPTGGRTDTQYF. DNA for the CDR3: TGTGCCAGCAGCCCTACAGGGGGTCGCACAGATACGCAGTATTTT.

V and J are TRBV10-3 and TRBJ1-1, with D perhaps matching TRBD1 (5 bases). V dropped 0 bases and J dropped 10 bases, with 15 bases sitting between them. CDR3 length: 14 residues. Germline CDR1 ENHRY, CDR2 SYGVKD. CDR3 sequence: CAISESGASTGAFF. DNA for the CDR3: TGTGCCATCAGTGAGTCCGGCGCGAGTACAGGAGCTTTCTTT.

This clonotype was counted only a few times. The genes are TRBV5-4 and TRBJ2-4, with TRBD2 as a possible D gene (5 bases). Trimming took off 4 bases at V and 0 bases at J, with 11 bases between the two ends. The length of the CDR3 is 15 residues. CDR1 is SGHNT, CDR2 YYREEE, per germline (reference sequence). The CDR3 DNA is TGTGCCAGCAGCGAGGGAGTGGGAGCCAAAAACATTCAGTACTTC. Translation gives CASSEGVGAKNIQYF.

This clonotype has more than one count but fewer than ten. The CDR3 sequence is CASSQSGTGDGYTF. In DNA, the CDR3 is TGTGCCAGCAGCCAATCCGGGACAGGGGATGGCTACACCTTC. V usage is TRBV16 and J usage is TRBJ1-2, with TRBD1 matching over 10 bases. In germline, CDR1 is KGHSY, CDR2 FQNENV. The V segment lost 0 bases and the J segment 6 bases; nucleotides outside the gene matches: 1. The length of the CDR3 is 14 residues.

V usage is TRBV3-1 and J usage is TRBJ2-7; 9 bases map to TRBD1. The ends lost 2 bases at V and 4 bases at J; junction bases unmatched: 3. Germline CDR1 is LGHDT and CDR2 is YNNKEL (reference sequence). CDR3 size: 14 residues. CDR3 coding DNA: TGTGCCAGCAGCCAACCGGACAGGGGTTACGAGCAGTACTTC. Amino acids: CASSQPDRGYEQYF.

This clonotype was detected many times. The V gene is TRBV29-1, the J gene TRBJ2-7, with D tentatively TRBD1 (8 bases). CDR3 length: 13 residues. V was clipped by 6 bases and J by 1 base, with 13 bases between them. Germline CDR1 SQVTM, CDR2 ANQGSEA. CDR3 DNA: TGCAGCGTCGGACAGGGAGGGTCCTACGAGCAGTACTTC. This sequence encodes CSVGQGGSYEQYF.

Points on this clonotype: It is likely a read error, because the conserved phenylalanine at the end of the CDR3 is missing. V gene TRBV12-3 or TRBV12-4 combines with J gene TRBJ2-1; 13 bases map to TRBD2. J lost 8 bases, V lost 6 bases, and 7 bases had no gene match. CDR3 length: 15 amino acids. The CDR3 DNA reads TGTGCCAGCAGGGGACTAGCGGGAATTGTAGATGAGCAGTTCGTC. This gives the protein CASRGLAGIVDEQFV.

This clonotype was seen a handful of times. This chain connects TRBV9 to TRBJ1-4, with D perhaps TRBD1 (5 bases). Germline lookup yields CDR1 SGDLS and CDR2 YYNGEE. The V end lost 3 bases, the J end lost 0 bases, and 12 bases lay between the germline ends. The CDR3 consists of 16 residues. The CDR3, as DNA: TGTGCCAGCAGCGCCAGAGGGGAAGCAACTAATGAAAAACTGTTTTTT. It encodes CASSARGEATNEKLFF.

This chain links TRBV6-1 with TRBJ2-1, with D perhaps TRBD1 (6 bases). Between the trimmed V and J ends, which lost 6 bases and 2 bases, there was a span of 17 bases. The CDR3 spans 16 residues. Germline V lookup: CDR1 MNHNS, CDR2 SASEGT. The CDR3 sequence is CASRTQVGAPYNEQFF. The CDR3 nucleotides are TGTGCCAGCAGGACACAAGTGGGGGCCCCCTACAATGAGCAGTTCTTC.